The 24 T cell receptor beta chains in this list originate from one sample, sequenced in a study of CXCR3-negative and CXCR3-positive naive CD8 T cells. Preparation of TRB cDNA libraries relied on 5' RACE carrying UMI labels. TCRdb reprocessed the 5' RACE reads and stores each CDR3 protein as one record, lacking DNA. The sample table includes tens of thousands of distinct CDR3 sequences. Sequencing input: naive CXCR3- CD8+ T cells from blood. Subset in this sample: CD45RO-CCR7+CD27+CD95- naive CD8+ T cells lacking CXCR3 (TNR3-). These receptors all come from a human donor in good health. Some clones in this sample may be carry-over from other donors' samples.

This chain connects TRBV4-3 to TRBJ1-5; TCRdb names TRBD1, which stays unverified in the absence of DNA. Germline V lookup: CDR1 LGHNA, CDR2 YSLEER. The CDR3 loop spans 15 amino acids. This CDR3 reads CASSPNRDQNQPQHF.

Judged by frequency, this clonotype is medium-sized. This rearrangement joins TRBV7-2 to TRBJ1-6; TCRdb picks TRBD1, but there is no DNA to check that call. This CDR3 comprises 15 residues. In germline, CDR1 is SGHTA, CDR2 FQGNSA. The CDR3 sequence is CASSASGTGFPPLHF.

The chain employs TRBV29-1 and TRBJ2-5. The CDR3 is 11 amino acids. Germline V gene sequence: CDR1 SQVTM, CDR2 ANQGSEA. The chain's CDR3 is CSVEERETQYF.

The rearrangement joins TRBV28 to TRBJ2-5; there is no DNA to check the TCRdb D call of TRBD1. The germline gives CDR1 MDHEN, CDR2 SYDVKM. The length of the CDR3 is 15 residues. The CDR3 spells CASSLWGGEAETQYF. Full variable domain (rest looked up from reference TRBV28 and TRBJ2-5): DVKVTQSSRYLVKRTGEKVFLECVQDMDHENMFWYRQDPGLGLRLIYFSYDVKMKEKGDIPEGYSVSREKKERFSLILESASTNQTSMYLCASSLWGGEAETQYFGPGTRLLVL.

This chain links TRBV28 with TRBJ2-7; checking the TCRdb D call of TRBD1 is not possible without DNA. CDR1 and CDR2 (germline): MDHEN, SYDVKM. This CDR3 has 17 residues. The CDR3 sequence: CASTPRADREFSYEQYF. Variable domain in full (rest from reference TRBV28 and TRBJ2-7): DVKVTQSSRYLVKRTGEKVFLECVQDMDHENMFWYRQDPGLGLRLIYFSYDVKMKEKGDIPEGYSVSREKKERFSLILESASTNQTSMYLCASTPRADREFSYEQYFGPGTRLTVT.

The rearrangement uses TRBV4-1 and TRBJ2-3; the TRBD2 assignment by TCRdb is unverifiable without DNA. CDR3 length: 19 residues. Germline CDR1 and CDR2: MGHRA and YSYEKL. The CDR3 is CASSQEAAGASGNTDTQYF.

CDR3 residues: CASSLSGTAYNEQFF. The V and J genes are TRBV5-1 and TRBJ2-1; TCRdb proposes TRBD1, but this gene call is untestable without DNA. Germline V gene data show CDR1 as SGHRS and CDR2 as YFSETQ. The CDR3 has 15 residues. The full variable domain, rest sourced from reference TRBV5-1 and TRBJ2-1, is KAGVTQTPRYLIKTRGQQVTLSCSPISGHRSVSWYQQTPGQGLQFLFEYFSETQRNKGNFPGRFSGRQFSNSRSEMNVSTLELGDSALYLCASSLSGTAYNEQFFGPGTRLTVL.

The J gene is TRBJ1-2, the V gene TRBV20-1; the D gene TCRdb calls, TRBD1, cannot be checked with no DNA. Germline assignment: CDR1 DFQATT and CDR2 SNEGSKA (reference sequence). The CDR3 contains 14 residues. CDR3: CSARDSEQVYGYTF.

V is TRBV3-1 and J is TRBJ2-1; TCRdb's D call, TRBD2, is unchecked because there is no DNA. Germline V gives CDR1 LGHDT, CDR2 YNNKEL (reference sequence). The CDR3 sequence is 12 residues long. This CDR3 reads CASSGERNEQFF.

The chain has TRBV3-1 and TRBJ2-3; the D gene TCRdb calls, TRBD2, cannot be checked with no DNA. This CDR3 spans 17 amino acids. Germline values: CDR1 LGHDT, CDR2 YNNKEL (reference sequence). The CDR3 is CASSSTTSGGASDTQYF.

The V gene is TRBV20-1, the J gene TRBJ1-1. The germline V gene has CDR1 DFQATT and CDR2 SNEGSKA (reference sequence). CDR3 size: 13 residues. The CDR3 sequence is CSARLMEGTEAFF.

This rearrangement joins TRBV19 to TRBJ2-3. Germline loops: CDR1 LNHDA, CDR2 SQIVND (reference sequence). CDR3 size: 13 residues. Here the CDR3 reads CASSIAGTDTQYF.

This clonotype counts as medium-sized by frequency. The genes are TRBV7-6 and TRBJ2-2. This CDR3 comprises 12 residues. Looked up from germline, CDR1 is SGHVS and CDR2 is FNYEAQ. The CDR3 loop reads CASSLGSGELFF.

V gene TRBV20-1 combines with J gene TRBJ2-7; TCRdb gives TRBD2 as the D gene, but with no DNA this cannot be confirmed. CDR1 DFQATT and CDR2 SNEGSKA come from the germline V gene (reference sequence). The CDR3 spans 16 residues. This CDR3 reads CSATARRATDPYEQYF.

This chain connects TRBV28 to TRBJ1-3. Germline V gene sequence: CDR1 MDHEN, CDR2 SYDVKM. The CDR3 has 17 residues. CDR3 amino acids: CATADLPTPYSGNTIYF.

This chain joins TRBV7-2 and TRBJ1-2; the TRBD1 assignment by TCRdb is unverifiable without DNA. This CDR3 region has 15 residues. Looked up from germline, CDR1 is SGHTA and CDR2 is FQGNSA. This CDR3 is CASSFPEGQGYGYTF.

V gene TRBV5-1 combines with J gene TRBJ1-1. The length of the CDR3 is 15 residues. Germline V gene sequence: CDR1 SGHRS, CDR2 YFSETQ. CDR3 amino acids: CASSLARGEGGEAFF.

This chain connects TRBV6-1 to TRBJ2-7; the TCRdb call, TRBD1, lacks DNA for checking. The CDR3 length is 15 residues. Per the germline V gene, CDR1 is MNHNS and CDR2 is SASEGT. The CDR3 loop is CASSWGQGASYEQYF.

The rearrangement links TRBV4-3 to TRBJ2-2; TCRdb outputs TRBD1, but without DNA this stays unchecked. CDR1 and CDR2 (germline): LGHNA, YSLEER. This CDR3 contains 17 residues. The CDR3 is CASSQDTRDSGAGELFF.

V is TRBV29-1 and J is TRBJ2-1; TCRdb selects TRBD1, and the lack of DNA leaves this call unchecked. The CDR3 has 13 amino acids. Per the germline V gene, CDR1 is SQVTM and CDR2 is ANQGSEA. CDR3 protein: CSVEPGRDNEQFF.

The chain is built from TRBV25-1 and TRBJ2-2; TCRdb selects TRBD1, and the lack of DNA leaves this call unchecked. The CDR3 loop spans 15 amino acids. Germline assignment: CDR1 MGHDK and CDR2 SYGVNS. This chain's CDR3 is CASRGQGFRTGELFF.

The chain carries TRBV7-9 and TRBJ2-2. Germline loops: CDR1 SEHNR, CDR2 FQNEAQ (reference sequence). The length of the CDR3 is 15 residues. CDR3 sequence: CASSLDPANTGELFF.

This sequence joins TRBV12-5 and TRBJ2-3; TCRdb's D gene call, TRBD1, goes unchecked for lack of DNA. This CDR3 has 13 residues. Germline V gene data show CDR1 as LGHNT and CDR2 as FRNRAP. CDR3 sequence reads: CASGPPGTDTQYF.

The chain is built from TRBV5-1 and TRBJ1-1. Germline V gene lookup returns CDR1 SGHRS and CDR2 YFSETQ. The CDR3 covers 13 residues. The CDR3 protein is CASSLRGSTEAFF. Full variable domain (missing parts from reference TRBV5-1 and TRBJ1-1): KAGVTQTPRYLIKTRGQQVTLSCSPISGHRSVSWYQQTPGQGLQFLFEYFSETQRNKGNFPGRFSGRQFSNSRSEMNVSTLELGDSALYLCASSLRGSTEAFFGQGTRLTVV.